A selection of T cell receptor beta chains follows, all from one sample in a study of cytomegalovirus exposure and HLA in healthy donors. Only in-frame clones appear in the TCRdb table, and some are missing; sequencing was by immunoSEQ multiplex PCR. This sample has tens of thousands of clones; roughly 80% occur once, and the top ten carry around 10%. The sample comprised PBMCs. Source of these receptors: a man under 40 in good health and CMV-seropositive. Each CDR3 is given with its conserved first and last residue.

V gene	J gene	CDR3 protein
TRBV9	TRBJ1-3	CASSPLRRNTIYF
TRBV18	TRBJ1-1	CASSEGNTEAFF
TRBV21-1	TRBJ1-2	CASSKFRRRAPRGYTF
TRBV27	TRBJ2-2	CASSFGTRWGGELFF
TRBV10-3	TRBJ2-6	CAISESGQRGAFSSGANVLTF
TRBV11-2	TRBJ2-5	CASSPMGTLQETQYF
TRBV9	TRBJ2-7	CASSVEGNEQYF
TRBV5-4	TRBJ1-4	CASSSPGQGGEKLFF
TRBV19	TRBJ1-6	CASSTIRVYNSPLHF
TRBV5-1	TRBJ2-7	CASSSRGDPYEQYF
TRBV4-3	TRBJ2-1	CASSHQASYLGNEQFF
TRBV14	TRBJ1-6	CASSGQLRSPLHF
TRBV5-6	TRBJ2-5	CASSLRSGAQETQYF
TRBV6-1	TRBJ2-7	CASSEDARDYEQYF
TRBV9	TRBJ2-5	CASSVGGTSGDLQETQYF
TRBV28	TRBJ2-5	CASRTNRGGGETQYF
TRBV10-3	TRBJ2-7	CAIRTGGSEQYF
TRBV29-1	TRBJ1-2	CSVALQGDYGYTF
TRBV11-2	TRBJ2-7	CASSAAFRAYEQYF
TRBV28	TRBJ1-1	CASSPYTRNTEAFF
TRBV9	TRBJ1-2	CASSVADRETAGYTF
TRBV2	TRBJ2-3	CASSRTSGGVVDTQYF
TRBV29-1	TRBJ1-5	CSVEQGGNQPQHF
TRBV27	TRBJ1-2	CASSHSAGADGYTF
TRBV5-1	TRBJ2-1	CASRSEVEQFF
TRBV30	TRBJ2-3	CAWSVVGPTDTQYF
TRBV2	TRBJ2-1	CASLGTSVYNEQFF
TRBV2	TRBJ1-3	CASNLQGAGNTIYF
TRBV28	TRBJ2-7	CASSSSIRNPGLEQYF
TRBV9	TRBJ2-5	CASSVAAGSGGNEETQYF
TRBV19	TRBJ1-1	CASSIEAGNTEAFF
TRBV4-3	TRBJ1-3	CASSQVGPGSGGNTIYF
TRBV19	TRBJ2-7	CASSRTGGASSYEQYF
TRBV2	TRBJ2-1	CASRVSSYNEQFF
TRBV28	TRBJ2-2	CASSLFGQGANTGELFF